The 5 T cell receptor beta chains presented below share a single source sample, sequenced in a study of CD8 T cells in Susac syndrome. RNA was extracted with the RNeasy kit, and a quantity of roughly 0.45 to 1 ug was reverse transcribed using random hexamers. TCRdb independently ran MiXCR on the immunoSEQ multiplex PCR reads; one entry per CDR3 protein. The table includes 90,000 to 150,000 distinct CDR3 sequences, approximately 91% detected once. The material sequenced was CD4+ T cells from PBMCs. The receptors stem from a human donor in good health.

The chain uses TRBV2 and TRBJ2-5, with 7 bases lining up with TRBD1. Germline-derived CDR1 and CDR2 are SNHLY and FYNNEI. With V trimmed by 6 bases and J by 3 bases, 13 bases remained unmatched. The CDR3 sequence is 16 residues long. The CDR3 region is CASSAGTAATKETQYF. Here the CDR3 DNA reads TGTGCCAGCAGCGCTGGGACAGCCGCGACGAAAGAGACCCAGTACTTC.

The CDR3 protein is CASSPRPAGGGEQFF. In DNA, the CDR3 is TGTGCCAGCAGCCCCCGACCGGCGGGAGGGGGGGAGCAGTTCTTC. V gene TRBV12-3 or TRBV12-4 combines with J gene TRBJ2-1, with 9 bases aligning to TRBD2. This CDR3 has 15 amino acids. V lost 6 bases and J lost 10; bases outside the gene matches: 13.

The rearrangement uses TRBV20-1 and TRBJ1-6; D unclear. Germline loops: CDR1 DFQATT, CDR2 SNEGSKA (reference sequence). Trimming took off 6 bases at V and 0 bases at J, with 9 bases between the two ends. The CDR3 loop spans 14 amino acids. In DNA, the CDR3 is TGCAGTGCCCTCAAAACCTCCTATAATTCACCCCTCCACTTT. Its translation: CSALKTSYNSPLHF.

This clonotype was recorded once. The chain is built from TRBV7-3 and TRBJ2-1, with no clear D. The CDR3 length is 16 residues. The ends were cut back, 5 bases at V and 8 bases at J, with 22 bases in the middle. CDR1 and CDR2 from the germline V gene are SGHTA and FQGTGA. The CDR3, as DNA: TGTGCCAGCAGCGAAGTAGCTAAAACCACCGGCGATGAGCAGTTCTTC. It encodes CASSEVAKTTGDEQFF. The full variable domain, in which reference TRBV7-3 and TRBJ2-1 provide the parts outside the CDR3, is GAGVSQTPSNKVTEKGKYVELRCDPISGHTALYWYRQSLGQGPEFLIYFQGTGAADDSGLPNDRFFAVRPEGSVSTLKIQRTERGDSAVYLCASSEVAKTTGDEQFFGPGTRLTVL.

The chain links TRBV10-3 to TRBJ2-2, with D unresolved. Per germline, CDR1 ENHRY and CDR2 SYGVKD. V was pared by 8 bases and J by 5 bases, with 15 bases between. The CDR3 loop spans 14 amino acids. This chain's CDR3 is CAIAFFEGTGELFF. Here the CDR3 DNA reads TGTGCCATCGCATTCTTTGAAGGGACCGGGGAGCTGTTTTTT.